Below are 26 T cell receptor beta chains sequenced from a single sample in a study of vaccination and CD4 T cells after COVID-19. As to treatment: approximately nine-day PBMC culture with coronavirus spike peptide pools or control peptides (ViraFEST assay). Those CD4+ T cells from the unexposed donor predate the COVID-19 pandemic (2011-2018). No antigen is known for these receptors. With the Oncomine TCR Beta short-read assay, DNA from cultured CD4+ T cells was sequenced. TCRdb passed the PCR reads through MiXCR, listing each CDR3 protein once. The sample lists 5,000 or so distinct CDR3 sequences, 28% occurring once. Input material: CD4+ T cells from blood, cultured in vitro. The source of these receptors is a human donor in good health.

This clonotype showed up just a few times. The chain has TRBV10-1 and TRBJ1-1; the D gene is possibly TRBD1 (6 bases). CDR1 WNHNN and CDR2 SYGVQD come from the germline V gene (reference sequence). Deletions cut 6 bases from V and 0 bases from J, with 11 bases between. The CDR3 is 14 residues long. CDR3 nucleotide sequence: TGCGCCAGCAGCAAAGGACAGCTGAACACTGAAGCTTTCTTT. This translates into CASSKGQLNTEAFF.

This clonotype showed up just a few times. The J gene is TRBJ1-2, the V gene TRBV2; 10 bases are a match to TRBD1. The length of the CDR3 is 14 residues. Germline-derived CDR1 and CDR2 are SNHLY and FYNNEI. J gave up 6 bases and V 6 bases, and 7 bases lay outside the gene matches. The CDR3 loop reads CASRKTGGADGYTF. The CDR3, as DNA: TGTGCCAGCAGAAAGACAGGGGGCGCGGATGGCTACACCTTC.

The genes are TRBV20-1 and TRBJ2-7, with TRBD1 matching 7 bases. The CDR3 has 11 residues. V was clipped by 2 bases and J by 6 bases; unmatched bases: 1. Germline V gene sequence: CDR1 DFQATT, CDR2 SNEGSKA (reference sequence). CDR3 DNA: TGCAGTGCTAGACGGACAGGCGAGCAGTACTTC. Translated, it gives CSARRTGEQYF.

This clonotype was counted a few times. This rearrangement joins TRBV7-9 to TRBJ1-1; D uncertain. This CDR3 has 12 residues. V was shortened by 5 bases and J by 8 bases, with 12 bases between the two germline ends. The germline gives CDR1 SEHNR, CDR2 FQNEAQ (reference sequence). CDR3 sequence (DNA): TGTGCCAGCAGCCCCGACCGAAGGGAAGCTTTCTTT. Translation: CASSPDRREAFF. The variable domain in full, with the rest retrieved from reference TRBV7-9 and TRBJ1-1, is DTGVSQNPRHKITKRGQNVTFRCDPISEHNRLYWYRQTLGQGPEFLTYFQNEAQLEKSRLLSDRFSAERPKGSFSTLEIQRTEQGDSAMYLCASSPDRREAFFGQGTRLTVV.

The CDR3 coding sequence is TGTGCCACCCGACAGGGCGATCAGCCCCAGCATTTT. Its protein product is CATRQGDQPQHF. This chain connects TRBV10-3 to TRBJ1-5; 7 nucleotides line up with TRBD1. The CDR3 length is 12 residues. The V segment lost 10 bases and the J segment 5 bases; nucleotides outside the gene matches: 5. Germline values: CDR1 ENHRY, CDR2 SYGVKD.

The sample holds a few counts of this clonotype. The genes are TRBV19 and TRBJ2-3, with 11 positions matching TRBD2. This CDR3 has 16 amino acids. Per germline, CDR1 LNHDA and CDR2 SQIVND (reference sequence). With V trimmed by 1 base and J by 2 bases, 2 bases remained unmatched. CDR3 region: CASSIGLAGPTDTQYF. Written as DNA, the CDR3 is TGTGCCAGTAGTATAGGACTAGCGGGGCCCACAGATACGCAGTATTTT.

This clonotype was recorded a few times. V gene TRBV29-1 combines with J gene TRBJ1-1; perhaps TRBD1 as D (6 bases). CDR3 size: 13 residues. Deletions cut 4 bases from V and 3 bases from J, with 12 bases between. The germline CDR1 and CDR2 sequences are SQVTM and ANQGSEA. CDR3 sequence (DNA): TGCAGCGTTGTGGGACAAGATTACACTGAAGCTTTCTTT. This codes for CSVVGQDYTEAFF.

This chain connects TRBV5-1 to TRBJ1-1, with D unclear. The CDR3 sequence is 14 residues long. The V end lost 2 bases, the J end lost 3 bases, and 11 bases lay between the germline ends. Germline V CDR1 and CDR2: SGHRS, YFSETQ. The CDR3 spells CASSFDDGDTEAFF. For the CDR3, the DNA is TGCGCCAGCAGCTTTGACGACGGGGACACTGAAGCTTTCTTT.

This clonotype was seen more than once but under ten times. This rearrangement joins TRBV11-1 to TRBJ1-1; D call uncertain. The V end lost 3 bases, the J end lost 7 bases, and 6 bases lay between the germline ends. The CDR3 extends over 11 amino acids. From germline, CDR1 is SGHAT and CDR2 FQDESV (reference sequence). Here the CDR3 DNA reads TGTGCCAGCAGCTTTTCGCGTGAAGCTTTCTTT. It specifies CASSFSREAFF. The full variable domain, with the rest looked up from reference TRBV11-1 and TRBJ1-1, is EAEVAQSPRYKITEKSQAVAFWCDPISGHATLYWYRQILGQGPELLVQFQDESVVDDSQLPKDRFSAERLKGVDSTLKIQPAELGDSAMYLCASSFSREAFFGQGTRLTVV.

This chain connects TRBV6-5 to TRBJ1-4, with a weak D call TRBD1 (6 bases). The CDR3 length is 14 residues. The germline V gene encodes CDR1 MNHEY and CDR2 SVGAGI. The V gene lost 4 bases and the J gene lost 7 bases, with 13 bases spanning the gap. Here the CDR3 reads CASSSSTGIEKLFF. The CDR3 DNA reads TGTGCCAGCAGTTCCTCCACAGGGATTGAAAAACTGTTTTTT.

A few counts support this clonotype. This chain links TRBV19 with TRBJ2-3; D gene unclear. The CDR3 loop spans 12 amino acids. The V end lost 3 bases, the J end lost 7 bases, and 8 bases lay between the germline ends. CDR1 LNHDA and CDR2 SQIVND come from the germline V gene (reference sequence). The CDR3 protein is CASSMHGYTQYF. In nucleotides, the CDR3 is TGTGCCAGTAGTATGCACGGGTATACGCAGTATTTT.

The table lists this clonotype with a few counts. The rearrangement links TRBV19 to TRBJ1-1, with a possible D match to TRBD1 (6 bases). Germline V gene lookup returns CDR1 LNHDA and CDR2 SQIVND (reference sequence). The germline V and J ends were trimmed by 3 bases and 5 bases, with 13 bases remaining between them. The CDR3 runs 14 residues. The CDR3 here is CASSILLRGTEAFF. The CDR3 DNA reads as TGTGCCAGTAGTATCCTTCTTAGGGGGACTGAAGCTTTCTTT.

This clonotype was counted only a few times. The V call is TRBV20-1, the J call TRBJ2-7; 8 nucleotides match TRBD1. CDR3 length: 14 residues. The junction had 6 bases not matched to a gene; V was cut back by 3 bases and J by 2 bases. The germline gives CDR1 DFQATT, CDR2 SNEGSKA (reference sequence). The CDR3 spells CSASSRTGTYEQYF. CDR3 in DNA: TGCAGTGCTAGTTCGCGGACAGGGACCTACGAGCAGTACTTC.

The chain carries TRBV27 and TRBJ1-6; 7 nucleotides agree with TRBD1. Germline V CDR1 and CDR2: MNHEY, SMNVEV (reference sequence). The CDR3 has 15 amino acids. Germline trimming cut 3 bases from V and 5 bases from J; bases unmatched to any gene: 4. CDR3 bases: TGTGCCAGCAGTTTTTTAGGGGGCGATAATTCACCCCTCCACTTT. Its protein is CASSFLGGDNSPLHF.

The chain combines TRBV6-1 with TRBJ1-6; D might be TRBD1 (6 bases). CDR3 size: 16 residues. The germline V and J ends were trimmed by 1 base and 6 bases, with 13 bases remaining between them. Germline V gives CDR1 MNHNS, CDR2 SASEGT. CDR3 DNA: TGTGCCAGCAGTGAAGAAGAAGGCAGGGGTAATTCACCCCTCCACTTT. Translating it yields CASSEEEGRGNSPLHF.

V gene TRBV18 combines with J gene TRBJ2-7, with 7 positions matching TRBD1. J gave up 2 bases and V 3 bases, and 7 bases lay outside the gene matches. CDR1 KGHSH and CDR2 LQKENI come from the germline V gene. This CDR3 has 15 amino acids. The CDR3 DNA reads TGTGCCAGCTCACCGGGCACGGGACAGCCCTACGAGCAGTACTTC. Translation gives CASSPGTGQPYEQYF.

This clonotype has a handful of counts. This sequence joins TRBV20-1 and TRBJ2-5; TRBD2 agrees at 9 bases. Trimming removed 6 bases from V and 4 bases from J; junction bases left unmatched: 9. The germline V gene has CDR1 DFQATT and CDR2 SNEGSKA (reference sequence). CDR3 length: 14 amino acids. For the CDR3, the DNA is TGCAGTGCCCCCCCAGCTAGCGGGACAGAGACCCAGTACTTC. This gives the protein CSAPPASGTETQYF.

The CDR3: CASSLGTGGFDYGYTF. The CDR3 DNA follows: TGTGCCAGTAGTCTTGGGACAGGGGGGTTTGACTATGGCTACACCTTC. The rearrangement uses TRBV19 and TRBJ1-2, with 11 nucleotides matching TRBD1. V shed 5 bases, J shed 3 bases, and the junction held 8 bases outside the gene matches. Germline V gene data show CDR1 as LNHDA and CDR2 as SQIVND (reference sequence). There are 16 residues in the CDR3.

This clonotype was recorded once. This chain uses TRBV5-5 with TRBJ1-2; 8 bases line up with TRBD1. Germline lookup yields CDR1 SGHKS and CDR2 YYEKEE (reference sequence). V was clipped by 4 bases and J by 8 bases; unmatched bases: 4. The CDR3 contains 12 residues. This CDR3 reads CASSPDRDGYTF. In DNA form, the CDR3 reads TGTGCCAGCAGCCCGGACAGGGACGGCTACACCTTC.

The chain carries TRBV20-1 and TRBJ2-2, with a tentative D call TRBD2 (6 bases). The CDR3 contains 15 residues. Trimming removed 4 bases at V and 7 bases at J, with 19 bases between. The V gene's germline CDR1 is DFQATT and CDR2 SNEGSKA (reference sequence). The CDR3 spells CSATVPGGADGELFF. Written as DNA, the CDR3 is TGCAGTGCTACCGTCCCTGGCGGGGCAGACGGGGAGCTGTTTTTT.

This sequence joins TRBV30 and TRBJ1-1; 9 nucleotides match TRBD1. The germline V gene encodes CDR1 GTSNPN and CDR2 SVGIG (reference sequence). After removal of 5 bases from V and 4 bases from J, the junction contained 2 bases not matched to a gene. The CDR3 contains 12 residues. The CDR3 DNA follows: TGTGCCTGGGGGGACAGGGCCACTGAAGCTTTCTTT. This codes for CAWGDRATEAFF.

Only a few counts were recorded for this clonotype. V usage is TRBV5-1 and J usage is TRBJ2-5; D might be TRBD2 (6 bases). This CDR3 spans 16 amino acids. Germline-derived CDR1 and CDR2 are SGHRS and YFSETQ. V lost 4 bases and J 3 bases, leaving 19 bases between the germline ends. CDR3 nucleotide sequence: TGCGCCAGCAGCGACCCTTACGGGCGGGGTGAAGAGACCCAGTACTTC. Its translation is CASSDPYGRGEETQYF.

This clonotype was observed a handful of times. The V gene is TRBV29-1, the J gene TRBJ1-1; D might be TRBD1 (6 bases). V shed 6 bases and J shed 4 bases, with 21 bases lying between them. There are 15 residues in the CDR3. In germline, CDR1 is SQVTM, CDR2 ANQGSEA. This chain's CDR3 is CSVPPGEGGGTEAFF. CDR3 DNA: TGCAGCGTCCCACCCGGGGAAGGGGGTGGCACTGAAGCTTTCTTT.

The chain employs TRBV5-1 and TRBJ2-7; 9 bases map to TRBD2. V was pared by 0 bases and J by 8 bases, with 6 bases of the junction left unmatched. Germline V gene lookup returns CDR1 SGHRS and CDR2 YFSETQ. The CDR3 contains 14 residues. The CDR3 sequence: CASSLEVTSGKQYF. The CDR3 DNA sequence: TGCGCCAGCAGCTTGGAGGTGACTAGCGGAAAGCAGTACTTC.

This clonotype came up a few times. The CDR3 DNA sequence: TGTGCCAGCAGTTTAACCCCTACAGGGGCAAGTGGCTACACCTTC. Translating it yields CASSLTPTGASGYTF. The chain is built from TRBV27 and TRBJ1-2; 7 nucleotides align to TRBD1. This CDR3 region has 15 residues. V lost 2 bases to trimming and J lost 7 bases; unmatched junction nucleotides: 10. CDR1 and CDR2 from the germline V gene are MNHEY and SMNVEV (reference sequence).

The CDR3 region has the DNA TGTGCCACCCAACGGGGGGAGAACACTGAAGCTTTCTTT. It codes for CATQRGENTEAFF. This rearrangement joins TRBV12-3 or TRBV12-4 to TRBJ1-1, with D perhaps matching TRBD1 (5 bases). This CDR3 region has 13 residues. Trimming took off 10 bases at V and 1 base at J, with 13 bases between the two ends.